This T cell receptor beta chain stems from a study of blood T cell repertoires in COVID-19. The CDR3 runs to 14 residues. V dropped 4 bases and J dropped 5 bases, with 9 bases sitting between them. CDR1 and CDR2 (germline): SEHNR, FQNEAQ (reference sequence). Some clones are missing from TCRdb's copy, which holds only in-frame ones; the method was immunoSEQ multiplex PCR. Of roughly 100,000 clones detected, roughly four fifths appear once; the ten largest clones hold roughly 10%. Input material: peripheral blood. This clonotype originated in a woman in her 70s with acute or convalescent COVID-19. The chain carries TRBV7-9 and TRBJ1-6; D is ambiguous. CDR3 sequence: CASSSGFDNSPLHF. The CDR3 bases are TGTGCCAGCAGCTCCGGTTTCGATAATTCACCCCTCCACTTT.